These 8 T cell receptor beta chains were sequenced from one sample in a study of Ad26.COV2.S vaccination and SARS-CoV-2 variants. Sample treatment: some 19 received Ad26.COV2.S at low or high dose, single or two shots; several received placebo; per-sample allocation not given. Day 63 after the first vaccine or placebo injection was the time point for sampling. The table came from immunoSEQ multiplex PCR; TCRdb's copy has only in-frame clones and leaves some out. The sample lists 300,000 to 350,000 clones, approximately 86% seen once, with more than 1.5% in the top ten. Sequencing was performed on peripheral blood, taken in a trial of Ad26.COV2.S vaccine versus placebo. These receptors all stem from a person between 18 and 60 years old who received the Ad26.COV2.S COVID-19 vaccine or a placebo.

This clone was seen just once. The V gene is TRBV19, the J gene TRBJ1-1, with no clear D. This CDR3 comprises 14 residues. Trimming took off 3 bases at V and 2 bases at J, with 10 bases between the two ends. The germline CDR1 and CDR2 sequences are LNHDA and SQIVND (reference sequence). As DNA, the CDR3 is TGTGCCAGTAGTATTTTAGGAGACAACACTGAAGCTTTCTTT. This codes for CASSILGDNTEAFF.

The chain recombines TRBV2 with TRBJ1-4; TRBD1 might be the D (5 bases). V lost 4 bases and J 3 bases, leaving 9 bases between the germline ends. The V gene's germline CDR1 is SNHLY and CDR2 FYNNEI. The CDR3 has 14 amino acids. The CDR3, as DNA: TGTGCCAGCAGTGCCTCGGGGGCTAATGAAAAACTGTTTTTT. This gives the protein CASSASGANEKLFF.

A word on this clone: This specimen includes other DNA sequences encoding the same CDR3. The chain couples TRBV20-1 to TRBJ1-1; D not resolved. Trimming shortened V by 6 bases and J by 5 bases, and 10 bases separated the two germline ends. CDR3 length: 11 amino acids. Germline CDR1 and CDR2: DFQATT and SNEGSKA (reference sequence). The CDR3 nucleotides are TGCAGTGCCCCAAGGGAGACTGAAGCTTTCTTT. Amino acid sequence: CSAPRETEAFF.

This clone was seen a handful of times. This chain joins TRBV3-1 (or the pseudogene TRBV3-2) and TRBJ1-4, with D perhaps matching TRBD1 (6 bases). V gave up 3 bases and J gave up 7 bases, with 21 bases separating them. There are 17 residues in the CDR3. Germline V gene sequence: CDR1 LGHDT, CDR2 YNNKEL (reference sequence). The CDR3 DNA reads TGTGCCAGCAGCCAGTGGGACATTAGCGTTTCCGGTGAAAAACTGTTTTTT. Its translation: CASSQWDISVSGEKLFF.

This chain's CDR3 is CASSDLRRESNGDYGYTF. In nucleotides, the CDR3 is TGTGCCAGCAGTGATTTAAGACGGGAATCCAATGGCGATTATGGCTACACCTTC. This chain links TRBV6-1 with TRBJ1-2; no reliable D call. Per germline, CDR1 MNHNS and CDR2 SASEGT. CDR3 size: 18 residues. Trimming pared 3 bases from V and 5 bases from J, leaving 25 bases between.

The chain employs TRBV19 and TRBJ2-7; the match to TRBD1 covers 9 bases. CDR3 length: 15 residues. V shed 5 bases, J shed 6 bases, and the junction held 11 bases outside the gene matches. CDR1 is LNHDA and CDR2 is SQIVND in the germline V gene (reference sequence). CDR3 region: CASSSRTGAKGEQYF. CDR3 nucleotide sequence: TGTGCCAGTAGTTCACGGACAGGGGCTAAGGGCGAGCAGTACTTC.

The chain uses TRBV4-1 and TRBJ1-2; D may be TRBD1 (5 bases). The V end was cut by 2 bases, the J end by 2 bases, with 15 bases between. The CDR3 loop spans 16 amino acids. Germline lookup yields CDR1 MGHRA and CDR2 YSYEKL. DNA of the CDR3: TGCGCCAGCAGCCAATTTAGGGGTAAGGGGAACTATGGCTACACCTTC. Translated, it gives CASSQFRGKGNYGYTF.

The chain carries TRBV3-1 (or the pseudogene TRBV3-2) and TRBJ2-7; TRBD1 might be the D (6 bases). The CDR3 is 20 amino acids. V lost 1 base and J lost 2, with 27 bases in between. Per germline, CDR1 LGHDT and CDR2 YNNKEL (reference sequence). The CDR3 DNA sequence: TGTGCCAGCAGCCAAGCTCCCCGGGACAAGGGCACCTCCCCGACCTACGAGCAGTACTTC. This gives the protein CASSQAPRDKGTSPTYEQYF.